A single sample is the source of the 27 T cell receptor beta chains below, sequenced in a study of T cell clonality in common variable immunodeficiency. Here immunoSEQ multiplex PCR was the method, and the copy in TCRdb shows in-frame clones only, minus some. The sample has 57,000 or so clones, none seen only once; the top ten hold approximately 1.7%. Sequences were obtained from peripheral blood mononuclear cells. Every receptor here comes from a person aged 18 to 70 in good health.

This clone was seen ten or more times. The sequence runs out 3 residues before the end of the CDR3; the remainder is reconstructed from the germline J gene. The rearrangement uses TRBV5-1 and TRBJ1-4; 9 nucleotides match TRBD1. In germline, CDR1 is SGHRS, CDR2 YFSETQ. The trim removed 3 bases at V and 4 bases at J, leaving 4 bases unmatched. There are 15 residues in the CDR3. CDR3 DNA, as far as it was read: TGCGCCAGCAGCTCGTCGACAGGGGGTAATGAAAAA. It encodes CASSSSTGGNEK. The whole CDR3 sequence is CASSSSTGGNEKLFF.

This clone occurred many times. The sequenced CDR3 bases are TGCAGTGCTAGCCCCGGGTACACTGAA. The encoded protein is CSASPGYTE. The whole CDR3 region reads CSASPGYTEAFF. The chain employs TRBV20-1 and TRBJ1-1, with D unclear. From the germline J gene comes the end of the CDR3, since the read stops 3 residues before it. This CDR3 comprises 12 residues. Germline CDR1 reads DFQATT; CDR2 reads SNEGSKA (reference sequence). With 3 bases removed from V and 3 bases from J, the gap between germline ends came to 8 bases.

In its sample, this clone was seen many times. The read terminates 3 residues ahead of where the CDR3 ends, so the germline J gene completes it. The rearrangement joins TRBV18 to TRBJ1-1; no definite D call. CDR3 length equals 15 residues. Trimming took off 6 bases at V and 1 base at J, with 15 bases between the two ends. In germline, CDR1 is KGHSH, CDR2 LQKENI. The sequenced part of the CDR3 DNA is TGTGCCAGCTCTCTAGGCGGGGTCCCGAACACTGAA. Protein sequence: CASSLGGVPNTE. The complete CDR3 reads CASSLGGVPNTEAFF.

This clone was detected ten times or more. An end of the junction differs from the germline gene, which may be a read error. The read ends 3 residues before the CDR3 terminus; that terminus is restored from the germline J gene. The chain recombines TRBV4-2 with TRBJ1-3; no firm D call. The CDR3 consists of 13 residues. The germline V gene encodes CDR1 LGHNA and CDR2 YNFKEQ. The CDR3 region is CASSPSGGNTIYF. The sequenced CDR3 bases are TGCGCCAGCAGCCCCTCGGGGGGAAACACC.

Details on this clone: The read falls 3 residues short of the CDR3 end, and the missing part is taken from the germline J gene. The rearrangement links TRBV7-2 to TRBJ2-1; the D gene is possibly TRBD2 (6 bases). The CDR3 is made up of 15 amino acids. The ends were cut back, 5 bases at V and 0 bases at J, with 11 bases in the middle. Germline V gives CDR1 SGHTA, CDR2 FQGNSA. CDR3 bases read: TGTGCCAGCAGCCTGATAGCGGTCTCCTACAATGAG. Encoded protein: CASSLIAVSYNE. The complete CDR3 protein is CASSLIAVSYNEQFF.

This clone has ten or more counts. This CDR3 is CSVPIGGLGETQYF. The DNA read from the CDR3 is TGCAGCGTTCCGATCGGAGGACTAGGAGAGACC. The V and J genes are TRBV29-1 and TRBJ2-5; 7 nucleotides align to TRBD2. The read terminates 3 residues before the CDR3 end, so the remaining end is supplied by the germline J gene. Losses at the gene ends were 5 bases for V and 4 bases for J; bases not matched to a gene: 10. This CDR3 contains 14 residues. The germline V gene has CDR1 SQVTM and CDR2 ANQGSEA. Full variable domain (remainder filled in from reference TRBV29-1 and TRBJ2-5): SAVISQKPSRDICQRGTSLTIQCQVDSQVTMMFWYRQQPGQSLTLIATANQGSEATYESGFVIDKFPISRPNLTFSTLTVSNMSPEDSSIYLCSVPIGGLGETQYFGPGTRLLVL.

This clone was picked up many times. With the read ending 3 residues before the CDR3 end, the germline J gene is used to fill in that end. The genes are TRBV5-4 and TRBJ1-2; D is unresolved. CDR3 length equals 13 residues. Germline CDR1 and CDR2: SGHNT and YYREEE (reference sequence). Trimming cost V 3 bases and J 4 bases, with 10 bases left between them. Incomplete CDR3 DNA: TGTGCCAGCAGCTCGCCCTTTAGCTATGGC. Residues: CASSSPFSYG. The whole CDR3 sequence is CASSSPFSYGYTF.

This clone showed up many times. Read sequence stops 3 residues before the CDR3 end, and the germline J gene provides the missing end. The sample holds other DNA sequences that translate to the same CDR3. The V call is TRBV10-3, the J call TRBJ1-1, with D unclear. Trimming cost V 1 base and J 5 bases, with 11 bases left between them. Germline values: CDR1 ENHRY, CDR2 SYGVKD. The CDR3 is 14 amino acids. The CDR3 is CAISEWSGGTEAFF. The part of the CDR3 DNA that was read is TGTGCCATCAGTGAGTGGTCAGGAGGGACTGAA.

This clone occurred many times. From the germline J gene comes the end of the CDR3, since the read stops 3 residues before it. This sequence joins TRBV20-1 and TRBJ2-2; D unclear. The CDR3 is 12 residues long. In germline, CDR1 is DFQATT, CDR2 SNEGSKA (reference sequence). V lost 1 base and J lost 5, with 5 bases in between. The CDR3 sequence is CSARGQTGELFF. The CDR3 DNA, read in part, is TGCAGTGCTAGAGGACAAACCGGGGAG.

This clone turned up a few times. The CDR3 end lies 3 residues beyond the end of the read and is filled in from the germline J gene. The chain combines TRBV7-2 with TRBJ1-1; D unresolved. CDR1 is SGHTA and CDR2 is FQGNSA in the germline V gene. This CDR3 has 14 residues. The germline V and J ends were trimmed by 2 bases and 1 base, with 8 bases remaining between them. The CDR3 loop is CASSLQRGNTEAFF. CDR3 DNA (partial): TGTGCCAGCAGCTTACAACGGGGGAACACTGAA. The variable domain in full, completed from reference TRBV7-2 and TRBJ1-1, reads GAGVSQSPSNKVTEKGKDVELRCDPISGHTALYWYRQSLGQGLEFLIYFQGNSAPDKSGLPSDRFSAERTGGSVSTLTIQRTQQEDSAVYLCASSLQRGNTEAFFGQGTRLTVV.

Ten or more counts support this clone. The observed sequence ends 3 residues before the CDR3 terminus, with the missing tail filled in from the germline J gene. This chain uses TRBV5-5 with TRBJ2-2; 9 bases line up with TRBD1. This CDR3 is 15 amino acids long. Trimming at V came to 3 bases and at J to 6 bases, leaving 6 bases not matched to a gene. Germline CDR1 and CDR2: SGHKS and YYEKEE (reference sequence). CDR3 DNA, as far as it was read: TGTGCCAGCAGCTCTCCGGGACAGGGTTCCGGGGAG. Translating it yields CASSSPGQGSGE. In full, the CDR3 is CASSSPGQGSGELFF.

This clone was detected many times. Coverage ceases 3 residues before the CDR3 finishes, and the germline J gene fills in the end. The chain has TRBV4-1 and TRBJ2-5; D might be TRBD1 (6 bases). The CDR3 is 16 amino acids. In germline, CDR1 is MGHRA, CDR2 YSYEKL. Trimming left V 5 bases short and J 2 bases short, with 18 bases between. The CDR3 sequence is CASSAGWTVYQETQYF. Incomplete CDR3 DNA: TGCGCCAGCAGCGCCGGTTGGACAGTGTATCAAGAGACC.

This clone has ten or more counts. Incomplete CDR3 DNA: TGTGCCAGCAGTCGGGTGACAGGGGATTACGAG. Translating it yields CASSRVTGDYE. From start to end, the CDR3 is CASSRVTGDYEQYF. J is TRBJ2-7 and V is TRBV7-6, with TRBD1 identical over 8 bases. The read comes to an end 3 residues before the CDR3 does, leaving the germline J gene to fill in the end. The junction had 8 bases not matched to a gene; V was cut back by 6 bases and J by 4 bases. The germline gives CDR1 SGHVS, CDR2 FNYEAQ. This CDR3 contains 14 residues.

This clone appeared many times. The observed sequence ends 3 residues before the CDR3 terminus, with the missing tail filled in from the germline J gene. The genes are TRBV29-1 and TRBJ2-3, with D maybe TRBD1 (6 bases). The V end was cut by 3 bases, the J end by 3 bases, with 16 bases between. The germline V gene encodes CDR1 SQVTM and CDR2 ANQGSEA. The CDR3 has 15 residues. CDR3 protein: CSVDPQGVYTDTQYF. CDR3 bases read: TGCAGCGTTGACCCACAGGGAGTCTATACAGATACG.

This clone was seen many times. Read sequence stops 3 residues before the CDR3 end, and the germline J gene provides the missing end. This chain links TRBV5-4 with TRBJ2-7; 7 bases line up with TRBD2. Germline V gene data show CDR1 as SGHNT and CDR2 as YYREEE (reference sequence). CDR3 length equals 15 residues. V lost 5 bases to trimming and J lost 3 bases; unmatched junction nucleotides: 11. CDR3 bases read: TGTGCCAGCAGGAGAGGGAGGGGCCTCAGCTACGAG. It encodes CASRRGRGLSYE. The complete CDR3 protein is CASRRGRGLSYEQYF.

This clone has ten or more counts. The read ends 3 residues shy of where the CDR3 ends; the end is completed using the germline J gene. V is TRBV4-2 and J is TRBJ2-4, with 9 bases matching TRBD2. The trim removed 2 bases at V and 1 base at J, leaving 9 bases unmatched. CDR3 length: 18 residues. Germline-derived CDR1 and CDR2 are LGHNA and YNFKEQ. CDR3 DNA, as far as it was read: TGTGCCAGCAGCCAAAACCCGGGGACTAGCCTCGCCAAAAACATT. Amino acid sequence: CASSQNPGTSLAKNI. From start to end, the CDR3 is CASSQNPGTSLAKNIQYF.

The table lists this clone with many counts. The read terminates 3 residues ahead of where the CDR3 ends, so the germline J gene completes it. J is TRBJ2-7 and V is TRBV29-1; no definite D call. CDR1 SQVTM and CDR2 ANQGSEA come from the germline V gene. The V end was cut by 3 bases, the J end by 0 bases, with 3 bases between. CDR3 size: 11 residues. The sequenced CDR3 bases are TGCAGCGTTGACAGCTCCTACGAG. Residues: CSVDSSYE. In full, the CDR3 reads CSVDSSYEQYF.

At least ten counts were recorded for this clone. The CDR3 goes on 3 residues after the read ends, and that part is filled in from the germline J gene. The V and J genes are TRBV15 and TRBJ2-7; D might be TRBD1 (7 bases). Per germline, CDR1 LNHNV and CDR2 YYDKDF (reference sequence). V was pared by 3 bases and J by 0 bases, with 18 bases between. The CDR3 runs 17 residues. The CDR3 protein is CATSRGGQVRDSYEQYF. The CDR3 bases that were read are TGTGCCACCAGCAGGGGAGGACAGGTGAGGGACTCCTACGAG. Combining the CDR3 with reference TRBV15 and TRBJ2-7 gives the whole variable domain DAMVIQNPRYQVTQFGKPVTLSCSQTLNHNVMYWYQQKSSQAPKLLFHYYDKDFNNEADTPDNFQSRRPNTSFCFLDIRSPGLGDTAMYLCATSRGGQVRDSYEQYFGPGTRLTVT.

Many counts were recorded for this clone. From the germline J gene comes the end of the CDR3, since the read stops 3 residues before it. The chain couples TRBV30 to TRBJ1-2; D is unclear. Germline CDR1 GTSNPN, CDR2 SVGIG (reference sequence). V gave up 1 base and J gave up 4 bases, with 10 bases separating them. The CDR3 loop spans 13 amino acids. The sequenced CDR3 bases are TGTGCCTGGAGTGCCAAGACGGGCTATGGC. Translation gives CAWSAKTGYG. The full CDR3 sequence reads CAWSAKTGYGYTF.

This clone has at least ten counts. CDR3 in amino acids: CAWSVGVTDTGELFF. The sequenced part of the CDR3 DNA is TGTGCCTGGAGTGTAGGGGTGACGGACACCGGGGAG. The V call is TRBV30, the J call TRBJ2-2; D might be TRBD1 (5 bases). The read terminates 3 residues before the CDR3 end, so the remaining end is supplied by the germline J gene. There are 15 residues in the CDR3. From germline, CDR1 is GTSNPN and CDR2 SVGIG (reference sequence). Deletions cut 0 bases from V and 3 bases from J, with 11 bases between.

This clone was detected many times. The read comes to an end 3 residues before the CDR3 does, leaving the germline J gene to fill in the end. This chain links TRBV20-1 with TRBJ1-4; D gene unclear. The CDR3 contains 16 residues. Trimming took off 0 bases at V and 7 bases at J, with 18 bases between the two ends. The germline CDR1 and CDR2 sequences are DFQATT and SNEGSKA (reference sequence). CDR3 amino acids: CSARDPRGRSGEKLFF. The part of the CDR3 DNA that was read is TGCAGTGCTAGAGATCCCCGGGGAAGGTCGGGTGAAAAA.

There are many counts of this clone. The read ends 3 residues early relative to the CDR3; the germline J gene fills the gap. V is TRBV20-1 and J is TRBJ2-2, with TRBD1 identical over 9 bases. The CDR3 is 15 residues long. Germline V gene data show CDR1 as DFQATT and CDR2 as SNEGSKA (reference sequence). Partial CDR3 DNA: TGCAGTGCTAGTATATCGGGACAGGGTTATGAAAAG. Protein sequence: CSASISGQGYEK. The whole CDR3 region reads CSASISGQGYEKLFF.

This clone was counted many times. The read gets to within 3 residues of the CDR3 end, and the germline J gene fills in the rest. The chain is built from TRBV2 and TRBJ1-5, with 7 bases lining up with TRBD1. This CDR3 has 16 amino acids. Germline CDR1 SNHLY, CDR2 FYNNEI. V lost 0 bases and J lost 5; bases outside the gene matches: 7. This CDR3 reads CASSEADRTAYQPQHF. Partial CDR3 DNA: TGTGCCAGCAGTGAAGCGGACAGGACGGCTTATCAGCCC.

This clone was seen at least ten times. The read halts 3 residues ahead of the CDR3 end, with the missing end drawn from the germline J gene. The V and J genes are TRBV18 and TRBJ2-5; the D gene is possibly TRBD2 (5 bases). CDR3 size: 14 residues. Germline CDR1 is KGHSH and CDR2 is LQKENI. Trimming pared 3 bases from V and 2 bases from J, leaving 10 bases between. The CDR3 spells CASSPGIAQETQYF. The sequenced CDR3 bases are TGTGCCAGCTCACCCGGGATAGCGCAAGAGACC.

This clone occurred many times. The sequenced fragment ends 3 residues before the CDR3 boundary, so the rest is inferred from the germline J gene. The rearrangement uses TRBV9 and TRBJ1-4; 8 positions match TRBD1. The length of the CDR3 is 13 residues. V was clipped by 4 bases and J by 10 bases; unmatched bases: 6. Germline CDR1 reads SGDLS; CDR2 reads YYNGEE. The chain's CDR3 is CASSSGGVGKLFF. CDR3 DNA, as far as it was read: TGTGCCAGCAGCTCAGGGGGCGTTGGAAAA.

This clone rates as medium-sized. The CDR3 here is CASSHPSGRYEQYF. The covered CDR3 bases are TGTGCCAGCTCACATCCTAGCGGGAGGTACGAG. V usage is TRBV18 and J usage is TRBJ2-7; TRBD2 matches at 11 bases. The read ends 3 residues early relative to the CDR3; the germline J gene fills the gap. This CDR3 has 14 amino acids. Germline trimming cut 4 bases from V and 4 bases from J; bases unmatched to any gene: 3. Germline V gene data show CDR1 as KGHSH and CDR2 as LQKENI.

This clone was seen ten or more times. Read coverage stops 3 residues before the CDR3 terminus; the germline J gene supplies the remainder. The chain is built from TRBV20-1 and TRBJ2-7, with 7 bases lining up with TRBD1. The CDR3 runs 11 residues. Germline lookup yields CDR1 DFQATT and CDR2 SNEGSKA (reference sequence). Trimming cost V 6 bases and J 6 bases; bases outside gene matches: 5. The CDR3 DNA, read in part, is TGCAGTGCCAAAACAGGGGTCGAG. This gives the protein CSAKTGVE. The whole CDR3 sequence reads CSAKTGVEQYF.